Below, one T cell receptor (beta chain) is given with its context. CDR1 MNHEY and CDR2 SVGAGI come from the germline V gene. Trimming pared 4 bases from V and 1 base from J, leaving 10 bases between. This CDR3 is 14 amino acids long. The data were obtained in a study of blood T cell repertoires in COVID-19. About the study: PBMCs, B-cell-depleted T cells, or T cells were the source of the cDNA or gDNA that made up the material.

TCRdb's table, derived via immunoSEQ multiplex PCR, lists solely in-frame clones and lacks some. The sample holds approximately 24,000 clones; approximately 94% are singletons and the top ten take roughly 4%. The rearrangement joins TRBV6-5 to TRBJ2-5; D is undetermined. This TCR was recovered from a woman in her forties or fifties with active COVID-19. Sample: peripheral blood. CDR3 amino acids: CASSSNIIQETQYF. The CDR3 DNA follows: TGTGCCAGCAGTTCAAACATAATCCAAGAGACCCAGTACTTC.